The TCR beta chain under discussion was sequenced for a study of cytomegalovirus exposure and HLA in healthy donors. Study-wide findings and caveats: Most of the TCR beta V segments (in an earlier analysis) were productive either about 87% or about 30% of the time.

The study ran its PCR with 60 Vbeta and 13 Jbeta primers. Produced via immunoSEQ multiplex PCR; TCRdb's table is partial and in-frame only. Of 110,000 to 150,000 clones in the sample, around a tenth were seen once. This clone was seen a handful of times. Its target is not known. This CDR3 is 14 amino acids long. Germline V gene lookup returns CDR1 SQVTM and CDR2 ANQGSEA. V gave up 6 bases and J gave up 3 bases; unmatched junction bases: 8. This TCR came from a man over 45 in good health and CMV-seronegative. The material sequenced was PBMCs. This chain links TRBV29-1 with TRBJ2-7; 10 bases line up with TRBD2. In DNA form, the CDR3 reads TGCAGCGTCGCTACTAGCGGGGAACTCTACGAGCAGTACTTC. The encoded protein is CSVATSGELYEQYF.